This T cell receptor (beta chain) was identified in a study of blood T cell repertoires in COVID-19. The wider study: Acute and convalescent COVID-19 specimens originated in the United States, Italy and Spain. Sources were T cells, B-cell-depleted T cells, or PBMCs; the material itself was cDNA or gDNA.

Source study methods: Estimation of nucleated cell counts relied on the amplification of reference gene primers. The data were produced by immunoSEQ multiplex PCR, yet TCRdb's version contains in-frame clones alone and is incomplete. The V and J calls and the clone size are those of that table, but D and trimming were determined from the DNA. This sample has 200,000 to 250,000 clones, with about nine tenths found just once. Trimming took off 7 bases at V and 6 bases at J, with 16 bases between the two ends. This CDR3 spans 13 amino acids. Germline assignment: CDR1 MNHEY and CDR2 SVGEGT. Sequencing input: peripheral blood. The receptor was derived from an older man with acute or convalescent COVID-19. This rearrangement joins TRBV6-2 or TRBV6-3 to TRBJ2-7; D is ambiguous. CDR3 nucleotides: TGTGCCAGCACCCCCCCGAACTCACGCGAGCAGTACGTC. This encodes CASTPPNSREQYV.